This T cell receptor (beta chain) was profiled in a study of T cell responses to AZD1222 COVID-19 vaccine. About the study: Second doses at about 4 or about 12 weeks were pooled.

The CDR3 runs to 14 residues. Germline V CDR1 and CDR2: SGHRS, YFSETQ. Trimming removed 3 bases at V and 4 bases at J, with 11 bases between. The method was immunoSEQ multiplex PCR; TCRdb's version includes in-frame clones alone and lacks a portion of them. The sample records 35,000 to 45,000 clones, about 78% being singletons. The genes are TRBV5-1 and TRBJ2-1, with D possibly matching TRBD1 (6 bases). This receptor was obtained from an adult in good health. Sequencing was performed on peripheral blood, taken on day 0 of AZD1222 vaccination. CDR3: CASSYGTSYNEQFF. In DNA form, the CDR3 reads TGCGCCAGCAGCTACGGGACATCGTACAATGAGCAGTTCTTC.